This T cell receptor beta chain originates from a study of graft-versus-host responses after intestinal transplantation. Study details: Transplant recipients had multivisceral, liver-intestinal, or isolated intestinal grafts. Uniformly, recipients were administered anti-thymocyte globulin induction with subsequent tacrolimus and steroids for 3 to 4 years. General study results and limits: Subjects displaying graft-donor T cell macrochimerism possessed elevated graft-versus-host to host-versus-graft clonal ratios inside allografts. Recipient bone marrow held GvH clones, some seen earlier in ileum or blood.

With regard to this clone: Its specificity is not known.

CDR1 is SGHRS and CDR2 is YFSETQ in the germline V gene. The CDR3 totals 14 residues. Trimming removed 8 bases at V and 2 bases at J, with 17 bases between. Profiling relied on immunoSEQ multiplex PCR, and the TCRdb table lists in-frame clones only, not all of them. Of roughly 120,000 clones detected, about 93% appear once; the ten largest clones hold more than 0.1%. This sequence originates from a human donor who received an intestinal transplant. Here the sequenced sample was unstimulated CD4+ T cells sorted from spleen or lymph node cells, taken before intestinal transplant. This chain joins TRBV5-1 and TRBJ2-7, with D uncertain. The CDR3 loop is CASRLTSLTYEQYF. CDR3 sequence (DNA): TGCGCCAGTCGCCTCACATCCCTAACCTACGAGCAGTACTTC.